This T cell receptor (beta chain) emerged from a study of blood T cell repertoires in COVID-19. Here immunoSEQ multiplex PCR was the method, and the copy in TCRdb shows in-frame clones only, minus some. The sample has 200,000 to 250,000 clones; over 80% are singletons. Germline V lookup: CDR1 MNHEY, CDR2 SVGAGI. V lost 4 bases and J lost 3; bases outside the gene matches: 8. This CDR3 region has 15 residues. The V call is TRBV6-5, the J call TRBJ2-5; TRBD2 matches at 7 bases. The source is a woman aged 25 to 45 with acute COVID-19. Sequencing was performed on PBMCs or T cells enriched from blood (not recorded which). The CDR3 loop reads CASSWGGVAKETQYF. As DNA, the CDR3 is TGTGCCAGCAGTTGGGGGGGGGTAGCCAAAGAGACCCAGTACTTC.